Following are 14 T cell receptor beta chains from one sample sequenced in a study of cytomegalovirus exposure and HLA in healthy donors. Here immunoSEQ multiplex PCR was the method, and the copy in TCRdb shows in-frame clones only, minus some. Among 150,000 to 200,000 clones listed, just under 90% were seen once. Material: PBMCs. Receptors originate from a man between 18 and 35 years old in good health and CMV-seropositive.

The J gene is TRBJ2-7, the V gene TRBV14; D is perhaps TRBD1 (6 bases). Germline lookup yields CDR1 SGHDN and CDR2 FVKESK. V was pared by 4 bases and J by 4 bases, with 17 bases between. The CDR3 runs to 15 residues. Here the CDR3 reads CASSPNRAIVYEQYF. In DNA form, the CDR3 reads TGTGCCAGCAGCCCTAACAGGGCCATAGTTTACGAGCAGTACTTC.

The rearrangement joins TRBV6-5 to TRBJ2-1; 10 bases line up with TRBD2. CDR1 is MNHEY, CDR2 SVGAGI, per germline. J was trimmed by 5 bases and V by 5 bases; bases with no gene match: 6. CDR3 length: 15 residues. The CDR3 bases are TGTGCCAGCAGTCACAGGGGACTAGCGAACAATGAGCAGTTCTTC. Residues: CASSHRGLANNEQFF.

The chain couples TRBV6-4 to TRBJ2-3; TRBD2 matches at 8 bases. This CDR3 is built from 15 residues. Germline V gene sequence: CDR1 MRHNA, CDR2 SNTAGT. V gave up 3 bases and J gave up 6 bases; unmatched junction bases: 8. The CDR3 DNA reads as TGTGCCAGCAGTGAGACTAGCGATAGCGGGGATACGCAGTATTTT. Translating it yields CASSETSDSGDTQYF.

The CDR3 here is CASVPTGGNQPQHF. As DNA, the CDR3 is TGTGCCAGCGTACCCACAGGGGGAAATCAGCCCCAGCATTTT. The chain employs TRBV7-8 and TRBJ1-5; TRBD1 matches at 8 bases. Germline values: CDR1 SGHVS, CDR2 FQNEAQ. The CDR3 loop spans 14 amino acids. The trim removed 8 bases at V and 4 bases at J, leaving 7 bases unmatched.

This chain joins TRBV7-2 and TRBJ2-7; D perhaps matches TRBD2 (6 bases). This CDR3 is 14 amino acids long. Looked up from germline, CDR1 is SGHTA and CDR2 is FQGNSA. V was pared by 5 bases and J by 7 bases, with 18 bases between. CDR3 DNA sequence: TGTGCCAGCAGCCTAACACGGGAGAAGGGGGAGCAGTACTTC. Its translation is CASSLTREKGEQYF.

V gene TRBV5-1 combines with J gene TRBJ2-3; 8 bases line up with TRBD1. Trimming took 0 bases from V and 0 from J; bases not matched to a gene: 3. This CDR3 is built from 16 residues. Germline-derived CDR1 and CDR2 are SGHRS and YFSETQ. This CDR3 is CASSLGTGLSTDTQYF. The CDR3 nucleotides are TGCGCCAGCAGCTTGGGGACAGGGCTTAGCACAGATACGCAGTATTTT.

V usage is TRBV27 and J usage is TRBJ2-7, with a tentative D call TRBD2 (6 bases). V dropped 3 bases and J dropped 4 bases, with 10 bases sitting between them. The length of the CDR3 is 13 residues. Germline-derived CDR1 and CDR2 are MNHEY and SMNVEV (reference sequence). CDR3 bases: TGTGCCAGCAGTTTTGAGGCGGGGTACGAGCAGTACTTC. Its protein is CASSFEAGYEQYF.

Here the CDR3 reads CAATPGLTYNEQFF. The CDR3, as DNA: TGTGCCGCCACCCCGGGACTTACGTACAATGAGCAGTTCTTC. The chain uses TRBV6-1 and TRBJ2-1; D is perhaps TRBD2 (6 bases). The length of the CDR3 is 14 residues. Germline-derived CDR1 and CDR2 are MNHNS and SASEGT. V dropped 11 bases and J dropped 4 bases, with 18 bases sitting between them.

The gene calls are TRBV6-7 and TRBJ2-1, with 14 bases lining up with TRBD2. TRBV6-7 counts as an open reading frame of uncertain function. Trimming took 6 bases from V and 6 from J; bases not matched to a gene: 16. The CDR3 extends over 19 amino acids. CDR3 sequence: CASSHRGLAGVGGRNEQFF. The CDR3 DNA sequence: TGTGCCAGCAGCCACCGGGGACTAGCGGGAGTAGGGGGACGCAATGAGCAGTTCTTC.

The V gene is TRBV7-3, the J gene TRBJ2-3; TRBD2 aligns across 14 bases. Trimming took 2 bases from V and 1 from J; bases not matched to a gene: 8. The CDR3 loop spans 19 amino acids. CDR1 is SGHTA and CDR2 is FQGTGA in the germline V gene. The CDR3 loop is CASSLLGTSGSGGTDTQYF. CDR3 bases: TGTGCCAGCAGCTTATTGGGGACTAGCGGGAGCGGGGGCACAGATACGCAGTATTTT. Looking up the rest from reference TRBV7-3 and TRBJ2-3 gives the full variable domain: GAGVSQTPSNKVTEKGKYVELRCDPISGHTALYWYRQSLGQGPEFLIYFQGTGAADDSGLPNDRFFAVRPEGSVSTLKIQRTERGDSAVYLCASSLLGTSGSGGTDTQYFGPGTRLTVL.

The chain employs TRBV2 and TRBJ2-1, with 9 bases matching TRBD2. The germline V gene encodes CDR1 SNHLY and CDR2 FYNNEI. The CDR3 is 15 amino acids. Losses at the gene ends were 2 bases for V and 4 bases for J; bases not matched to a gene: 3. Here the CDR3 DNA reads TGTGCCAGCAGTGAACCGGGACTAGCATACAATGAGCAGTTCTTC. Its protein is CASSEPGLAYNEQFF.

The chain is built from TRBV18 and TRBJ1-1; D unresolved. From germline, CDR1 is KGHSH and CDR2 LQKENI. Trimming removed 3 bases at V and 1 base at J, with 9 bases between. CDR3 length: 14 amino acids. The chain's CDR3 is CASSPLGGNTEAFF. The CDR3 coding sequence is TGTGCCAGCTCACCCCTCGGTGGGAACACTGAAGCTTTCTTT.

This chain links TRBV5-4 with TRBJ2-7; TRBD1 is a possible D gene (6 bases). V was trimmed by 4 bases and J by 0 bases, leaving 14 bases between them. Germline V gene lookup returns CDR1 SGHNT and CDR2 YYREEE (reference sequence). The CDR3 extends over 15 amino acids. CDR3: CASSIETGASYEQYF. The CDR3, as DNA: TGTGCCAGCAGCATAGAGACAGGTGCCTCCTACGAGCAGTACTTC.

This clone was detected only once. CDR3 loop: CASSEFGREQYF. CDR3 DNA: TGTGCCAGCAGTGAATTTGGCCGCGAGCAGTACTTC. The chain joins TRBV25-1 to TRBJ2-7, with D unclear. V was clipped by 1 base and J by 6 bases, with 7 bases between them. The CDR3 extends over 12 amino acids. From germline, CDR1 is MGHDK and CDR2 SYGVNS.